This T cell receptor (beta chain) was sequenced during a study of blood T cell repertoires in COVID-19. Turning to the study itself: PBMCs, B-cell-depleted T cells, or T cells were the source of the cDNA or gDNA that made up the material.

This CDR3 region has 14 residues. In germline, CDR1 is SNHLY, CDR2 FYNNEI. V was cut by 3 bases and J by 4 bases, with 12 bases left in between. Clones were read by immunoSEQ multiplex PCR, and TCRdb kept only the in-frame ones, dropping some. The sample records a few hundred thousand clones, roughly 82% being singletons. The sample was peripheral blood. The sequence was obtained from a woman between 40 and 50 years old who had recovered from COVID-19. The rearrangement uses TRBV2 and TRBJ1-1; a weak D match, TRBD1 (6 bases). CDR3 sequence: CASSEWAGVTEAFF. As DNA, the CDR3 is TGTGCCAGCAGTGAGTGGGCAGGGGTCACTGAAGCTTTCTTT.